This T cell receptor beta chain was sequenced in a study of T cell repertoires in cytomegalovirus infection. Study-level points and caveats: The response measured ex vivo was dominated by TCR beta clonotypes (HLA-C-restricted and CMV-specific).

V shed 8 bases, J shed 8 bases, and the junction held 7 bases outside the gene matches. The CDR3 contains 12 residues. CDR1 SQVTM and CDR2 ANQGSEA come from the germline V gene. Using its own MiXCR run on the reads, TCRdb lists one record per CDR3 protein. This table holds around 130,000 distinct CDR3 sequences, about 24% found once. Worth noting for this clonotype: The antigen is not known.

This sequence originates from a human donor in good health (CMV status not recorded). Some clones in this sample may be carry-over from other donors' samples. The chain couples TRBV29-1 to TRBJ2-1; 9 nucleotides agree with TRBD1. Sequencing used PBMCs, sequenced either directly or after in vitro stimulation (not recorded which). The CDR3 DNA reads as TGCAGCACCCGGGACAGGGTATATGAGCAGTTCTTC. This translates into CSTRDRVYEQFF.